This T cell receptor beta chain appears in the sequencing data of a study of HIV-infected patients and healthy controls. From the 5' RACE reads, TCRdb called clonotypes with MiXCR, one entry per CDR3 protein. The sample contains about 18,000 distinct CDR3 sequences, roughly a fifth of which appear only once. A few counts support this clonotype. This clonotype was sampled from a human donor in good health. Sequenced input: CD8+ T cells from blood.

The CDR3 DNA reads TGTGCCAGCAGCTTTAGCGAGGGTGAGCAGTTCTTC. Translation: CASSFSEGEQFF. This chain connects TRBV5-5 to TRBJ2-1; D might be TRBD2 (5 bases). The germline V and J ends were trimmed by 2 bases and 9 bases, with 9 bases remaining between them. There are 12 residues in the CDR3. CDR1 and CDR2 (germline): SGHKS, YYEKEE (reference sequence).